The rows below give T cell receptor beta chains drawn from one sample of a study of blood T cell repertoires in COVID-19. The data were produced by immunoSEQ multiplex PCR, yet TCRdb's version contains in-frame clones alone and is incomplete. The table lists around 220,000 clones, around nine tenths of them singletons. Sequencing used peripheral blood. The receptors were gathered from a woman aged 40 to 50 who had recovered from COVID-19. Each CDR3 is given with its conserved first and last residue. A D gene is named only where the DNA matches it firmly. Part of the rows lack a size; the others show once, few, many or a class for expanded clones.

>TRBV7-9|TRBJ1-1|NA|TRBD1
CACELGAGGTEAFF
TGTGCCTGCGAACTGGGGGCAGGGGGCACTGAAGCTTTCTTT
>TRBV6-5|TRBJ2-7|few|NA
CASSYDRNPTYEQYF
TGTGCCAGCAGTTACGACAGGAACCCCACCTACGAGCAGTACTTC
>TRBV6-2/TRBV6-3|TRBJ1-5|NA|NA
CASSPQGIRNQPQHF
TGTGCCAGCAGTCCGCAGGGTATTCGCAATCAGCCCCAGCATTTT
>TRBV5-1|TRBJ2-7|NA|NA
CASSLVSGIEQYF
TGCGCCAGCAGCTTGGTTTCAGGTATCGAGCAGTACTTC
>TRBV19|TRBJ2-5|NA|NA
CASRRTLSETQYF
TGTGCCAGTCGGCGGACACTTAGCGAGACCCAGTACTTC
>TRBV24-1|TRBJ2-1|NA|TRBD2
CATSASGGRGEQFF
TGTGCCACCAGTGCTAGCGGGGGCCGTGGTGAGCAGTTCTTC
>TRBV5-1|TRBJ2-1|NA|TRBD1
CASSSYRGRSYNEQFF
TGCGCCAGCAGCTCCTACAGGGGGAGGTCCTACAATGAGCAGTTCTTC
>TRBV27|TRBJ2-7|NA|TRBD1
CASSHKQGYEQYF
TGTGCCAGCAGTCATAAACAGGGGTACGAGCAGTACTTC
>TRBV7-2|TRBJ1-5|NA|NA
CASSPWEERGQPQHF
TGTGCCAGCAGCCCCTGGGAGGAACGGGGTCAGCCCCAGCATTTT
>TRBV18|TRBJ2-5|NA|NA
CASSGGLQETQYF
TGTGCCAGCTCCGGGGGATTACAAGAGACCCAGTACTTC
>TRBV13|TRBJ2-5|once|TRBD1
CASSFRTGGAETQYF
TGTGCCAGCAGCTTCCGGACAGGGGGCGCAGAGACCCAGTACTTC
>TRBV15|TRBJ2-3|NA|TRBD2
CATSRDLAGGTDTQYF
TGTGCCACCAGCAGAGATCTAGCGGGAGGCACAGATACGCAGTATTTT
>TRBV29-1|TRBJ1-5|NA|TRBD1
CSVGTGGGQPQHF
TGCAGCGTTGGGACAGGGGGCGGCCAGCCCCAGCATTTT
>TRBV7-2|TRBJ2-7|once|TRBD2
CASSLGHSGRGEQYF
TGTGCCAGCAGCTTAGGGCACAGCGGGAGGGGGGAGCAGTACTTC
>TRBV2|TRBJ1-5|NA|NA
CASTLEVGNQPQHF
TGTGCCAGCACCCTAGAAGTGGGCAATCAGCCCCAGCATTTT
>TRBV5-4|TRBJ2-3|NA|TRBD2
CASSSGTSSGGSTDTQYF
TGTGCCAGCAGCTCGGGCACCTCTAGCGGGGGGAGCACAGATACGCAGTATTTT
>TRBV3-1/TRBV3-2|TRBJ2-5|once|TRBD2
CASSQGALAGYRTETQYF
TGTGCCAGCAGCCAAGGGGCACTAGCGGGGTACCGAACAGAGACCCAGTACTTC
>TRBV6-5|TRBJ2-4|NA|TRBD1
CASRDSLAKNIQYF
TGTGCCAGCCGGGACAGCCTAGCCAAAAACATTCAGTACTTC
>TRBV6-2/TRBV6-3|TRBJ1-4|NA|NA
CASSAARGATNEKLFF
TGTGCCAGCAGTGCGGCACGTGGAGCAACTAATGAAAAACTGTTTTTT
>TRBV6-2/TRBV6-3|TRBJ2-5|NA|NA
CASSYSGATQETQYF
TGTGCCAGCAGTTACTCGGGCGCAACACAAGAGACCCAGTACTTC
>TRBV18|TRBJ2-2|once|NA
CASSPPSGNTGELFF
TGTGCCAGCTCACCCCCTTCCGGGAACACCGGGGAGCTGTTTTTT
>TRBV15|TRBJ1-5|NA|TRBD1
CATSKDRGGNQPQHF
TGTGCCACCAGTAAGGACAGGGGAGGCAATCAGCCCCAGCATTTT
>TRBV5-4|TRBJ1-2|NA|TRBD1
CASSLGTGGRLNYGYTF
TGTGCCAGCAGCTTGGGGACAGGGGGGCGCCTTAACTATGGCTACACCTTC
>TRBV5-1|TRBJ2-1|NA|NA
CASRPVIAYNEQFF
TGCGCCAGCAGGCCGGTAATCGCCTACAATGAGCAGTTCTTC
>TRBV3-1/TRBV3-2|TRBJ2-3|NA|NA
CASSRGDRAGTDTQYF
TGTGCCAGCAGCCGGGGTGACAGGGCGGGGACAGATACGCAGTATTTT
>TRBV5-4|TRBJ1-1|few|NA
CASSRGGVYTEAFF
TGTGCCAGCAGCCGGGGGGGGGTGTACACTGAAGCTTTCTTT
>TRBV30|TRBJ1-4|NA|TRBD1
CAWTGGGINEKLFF
TGTGCCTGGACAGGGGGCGGAATAAATGAAAAACTGTTTTTT
>TRBV5-1|TRBJ2-3|NA|TRBD2
CASSFRAGGPDTQYF
TGCGCCAGCAGCTTCCGAGCGGGGGGGCCAGATACGCAGTATTTT
>TRBV27|TRBJ2-7|NA|TRBD1
CASRLSGGGNEQYF
TGTGCCAGCAGACTCTCAGGGGGTGGGAACGAGCAGTACTTC
>TRBV9|TRBJ2-6|NA|TRBD1
CASSPRTGFGANVLTF
TGTGCCAGCAGCCCCCGGACAGGCTTTGGGGCCAACGTCCTGACTTTC
>TRBV5-4|TRBJ1-2|NA|TRBD1
CASSSRQGTLSYGYTF
TGTGCCAGCAGCTCTCGACAGGGGACCCTAAGCTATGGCTACACCTTC
>TRBV6-5|TRBJ2-7|NA|TRBD1
CASSLGQAPAYEQYF
TGTGCCAGCAGCCTAGGACAGGCTCCCGCCTACGAGCAGTACTTC
>TRBV27|TRBJ2-7|NA|NA
CASSLGLEQYF
TGTGCCAGCAGTTTGGGCCTCGAGCAGTACTTC
>TRBV6-6|TRBJ1-6|NA|TRBD1
CASSPQTGHNSPLHF
TGTGCCAGCAGTCCTCAGACAGGGCATAATTCACCCCTCCACTTT
>TRBV7-9|TRBJ1-3|NA|TRBD1
CASSSGQGINGNTIYF
TGTGCCAGCAGCTCCGGACAGGGTATTAATGGAAACACCATATATTTT
>TRBV3-1/TRBV3-2|TRBJ2-2|NA|TRBD2
CASSHVTGTSGSRELFF
TGTGCCAGCAGCCACGTTACCGGGACTAGCGGGAGCCGGGAGCTGTTTTTT
>TRBV27|TRBJ1-4|NA|NA
CASSLRATNEKLFF
TGTGCCAGCAGTTTGAGAGCAACTAATGAAAAACTGTTTTTT